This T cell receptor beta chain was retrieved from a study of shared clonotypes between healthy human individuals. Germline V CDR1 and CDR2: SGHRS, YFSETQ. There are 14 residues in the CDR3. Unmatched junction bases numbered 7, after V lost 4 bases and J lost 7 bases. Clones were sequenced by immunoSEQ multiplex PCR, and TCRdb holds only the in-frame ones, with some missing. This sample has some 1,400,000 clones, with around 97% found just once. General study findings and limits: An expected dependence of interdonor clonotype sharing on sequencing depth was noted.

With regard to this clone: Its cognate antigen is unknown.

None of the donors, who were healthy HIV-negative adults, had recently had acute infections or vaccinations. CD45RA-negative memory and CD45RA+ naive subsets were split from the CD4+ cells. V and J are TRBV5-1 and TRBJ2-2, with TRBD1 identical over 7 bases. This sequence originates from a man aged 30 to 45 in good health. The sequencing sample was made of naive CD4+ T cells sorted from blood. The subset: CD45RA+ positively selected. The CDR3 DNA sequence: TGCGCCAGCAGCCCAGGGACAGCCGGCGGGGAGCTGTTTTTT. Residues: CASSPGTAGGELFF.